The next 28 T cell receptor beta chains were all read from a single sample in a study of shared clonotypes between healthy human individuals. Repertoires were generated with immunoSEQ multiplex PCR, while TCRdb's copy carries only in-frame clones and drops some. This table holds 980,000 or so clones, 76% found once. The specimen sequenced was memory CD4+ T cells sorted from blood. Subset: CD45RA-negative fraction. The source of these receptors is a man younger than 30 in good health.

This clone was counted only a few times. A junction end diverges from the germline sequence, so it may reflect a read error. The chain is built from TRBV19 and TRBJ1-3, with D possibly TRBD1 on 5 matching bases. This CDR3 is 14 amino acids long. Germline values: CDR1 LNHDA, CDR2 SQIVND (reference sequence). The CDR3 DNA follows: TGTGCTAGTACTCACAGGACCTCTGGAAACACCATATATTTT. Translation gives CASTHRTSGNTIYF.

The genes are TRBV4-3 and TRBJ2-1; 8 nucleotides align to TRBD1. V was pared by 0 bases and J by 6 bases, with 7 bases of the junction left unmatched. Germline values: CDR1 LGHNA, CDR2 YSLEER. The CDR3 has 16 residues. CDR3 in DNA: TGCGCCAGCAGCCAAGATTCCGCAGGGGGCTTCAATGAGCAGTTCTTC. It is translated as CASSQDSAGGFNEQFF.

J is TRBJ2-5 and V is TRBV5-5, with TRBD1 matching 8 bases. Looked up from germline, CDR1 is SGHKS and CDR2 is YYEKEE (reference sequence). This CDR3 comprises 15 residues. Germline trimming cut 2 bases from V and 4 bases from J; bases unmatched to any gene: 7. For the CDR3, the DNA is TGTGCCAGCAGCTTCTACACAGGGGGAAGAGAGACCCAGTACTTC. Its translation: CASSFYTGGRETQYF.

CDR3 DNA: TGCAGCGTTGACAGGGCGGAGACCCAGTACTTC. It specifies CSVDRAETQYF. The J gene is TRBJ2-5, the V gene TRBV29-1; weak D call: TRBD1 (5 bases). Germline V gene sequence: CDR1 SQVTM, CDR2 ANQGSEA. V was shortened by 3 bases and J by 5 bases, with 7 bases between the two germline ends. This CDR3 comprises 11 residues.

The chain carries TRBV9 and TRBJ2-2; D perhaps matches TRBD2 (6 bases). The CDR3 is 15 amino acids. V lost 3 bases to trimming and J lost 0 bases, with 9 bases between them. Germline-derived CDR1 and CDR2 are SGDLS and YYNGEE. In nucleotides, the CDR3 is TGTGCCAGCAGCGGAGCGGGTGCGAACACCGGGGAGCTGTTTTTT. Translated, it gives CASSGAGANTGELFF.

The rearrangement uses TRBV25-1 and TRBJ2-2; maybe TRBD2 (6 bases). The germline V gene has CDR1 MGHDK and CDR2 SYGVNS. The CDR3 length is 14 residues. V was trimmed by 5 bases and J by 3 bases, leaving 10 bases between them. The CDR3 nucleotides read TGTGCCAGCAGTCCTCGGAGGGACACCGGGGAGCTGTTTTTT. It yields the protein CASSPRRDTGELFF.

V is TRBV7-9 and J is TRBJ2-7; either TRBD1 or TRBD2 may supply D (5 bases each). V lost 7 bases, J lost 2 bases, and 21 bases lay in between. The V gene's germline CDR1 is SEHNR and CDR2 FQNEAQ (reference sequence). The CDR3 covers 16 residues. CDR3 loop: CASTPKAQGPPYEQYF. In nucleotides, the CDR3 is TGTGCCAGCACCCCGAAGGCCCAGGGACCTCCCTACGAGCAGTACTTC.

The rearrangement joins TRBV6-1 to TRBJ1-3; 7 bases agree with TRBD1. The CDR3 has 13 amino acids. CDR1 is MNHNS, CDR2 SASEGT, per germline. J gave up 2 bases and V 11 bases, and 6 bases lay outside the gene matches. The CDR3 is CAGGQPTGNTIYF. As DNA, the CDR3 is TGTGCCGGGGGACAGCCAACTGGAAACACCATATATTTT.

The chain links TRBV6-7 to TRBJ1-5, with D hard to call. TRBV6-7 is an ORF for which the function is uncertain. Between the trimmed V and J ends, which lost 9 bases and 7 bases, there was a span of 10 bases. This CDR3 has 11 amino acids. Written as DNA, the CDR3 is TGTGCCAGGGGGTCTGGGCAGCCCCAGCATTTT. It translates to CARGSGQPQHF.

This chain connects TRBV23-1 to TRBJ2-7; TRBD1 might be the D (6 bases). TRBV23-1 is filed as an ORF, its function uncertain. V was cut by 7 bases and J by 2 bases, with 24 bases left in between. The CDR3 length is 17 residues. In DNA, the CDR3 is TGCGCCAGCACCACGAACGCCGGGACACAGCAGACCTACGAGCAGTACTTC. Its protein product is CASTTNAGTQQTYEQYF.

The genes are TRBV5-4 and TRBJ2-1, with 7 bases fitting TRBD1. This CDR3 is 15 amino acids long. CDR1 and CDR2 from the germline V gene are SGHNT and YYREEE (reference sequence). J lost 1 base, V lost 1 base, and 2 bases had no gene match. CDR3 DNA: TGTGCCAGCAGCTTGAAGGACAGGTCCTACAATGAGCAGTTCTTC. Protein product: CASSLKDRSYNEQFF.

This clone was seen a handful of times. This sample also contains other DNA sequences that code for the same CDR3. The V and J genes are TRBV7-9 and TRBJ2-5, with 7 bases that match TRBD2. The CDR3 spans 14 residues. The V segment lost 0 bases and the J segment 3 bases; nucleotides outside the gene matches: 1. Per the germline V gene, CDR1 is SEHNR and CDR2 is FQNEAQ (reference sequence). The CDR3: CASSLAGGEETQYF. The CDR3 coding sequence is TGTGCCAGCAGCTTAGCGGGGGGGGAAGAGACCCAGTACTTC.

The V gene is TRBV4-2, the J gene TRBJ1-1; D remains ambiguous. The CDR3 is made up of 15 amino acids. V was pared by 0 bases and J by 1 base, with 9 bases between. From germline, CDR1 is LGHNA and CDR2 YNFKEQ. CDR3 DNA sequence: TGTGCCAGCAGCCAAGATCAAACAGAGAACACTGAAGCTTTCTTT. As protein: CASSQDQTENTEAFF.

In its sample, this clone was seen a few times. The chain links TRBV28 to TRBJ1-1, with a possible D match to TRBD1 (5 bases). The CDR3 is 16 amino acids. V was trimmed by 7 bases and J by 0 bases, leaving 18 bases between them. The germline CDR1 and CDR2 sequences are MDHEN and SYDVKM. The chain's CDR3 is CASNSGGRWVNTEAFF. The CDR3 bases are TGTGCCAGCAACTCGGGGGGTCGATGGGTGAACACTGAAGCTTTCTTT.

The rearrangement joins TRBV4-3 to TRBJ2-6; D call uncertain. The V end was cut by 0 bases, the J end by 0 bases, with 6 bases between. Germline values: CDR1 LGHNA, CDR2 YSLEER. The CDR3 is 16 residues long. CDR3 DNA: TGCGCCAGCAGCCAAGACCGCCTCTCTGGGGCCAACGTCCTGACTTTC. Protein sequence: CASSQDRLSGANVLTF.

The V and J genes are TRBV20-1 and TRBJ1-2; D is undetermined. CDR1 and CDR2 from the germline V gene are DFQATT and SNEGSKA (reference sequence). There are 11 residues in the CDR3. V was clipped by 0 bases and J by 5 bases, with 4 bases between them. As DNA, the CDR3 is TGCAGTGCTAGAGAACAGTATGGCTACACCTTC. Protein: CSAREQYGYTF.

The J gene is TRBJ2-3, the V gene TRBV5-4, with 7 bases that match TRBD1. Germline assignment: CDR1 SGHNT and CDR2 YYREEE (reference sequence). The CDR3 contains 15 residues. V was pared by 5 bases and J by 3 bases, with 9 bases of the junction left unmatched. The CDR3 here is CASRPSGGPTDTQYF. CDR3 bases: TGTGCCAGCAGACCGTCAGGGGGTCCGACAGATACGCAGTATTTT.

This chain links TRBV19 with TRBJ2-3, with no clear D. The germline V and J ends were trimmed by 6 bases and 3 bases, with 10 bases remaining between them. CDR3 length: 13 amino acids. Per the germline V gene, CDR1 is LNHDA and CDR2 is SQIVND (reference sequence). The CDR3 spells CASSLKWTDTQYF. The CDR3 DNA reads TGTGCCAGTAGCCTCAAGTGGACAGATACGCAGTATTTT.

V is TRBV7-8 and J is TRBJ1-1; D call uncertain. Looked up from germline, CDR1 is SGHVS and CDR2 is FQNEAQ. V lost 0 bases and J 10 bases, leaving 21 bases between the germline ends. The CDR3 loop spans 16 amino acids. The CDR3 DNA reads TGTGCCAGCAGCTTAGCGAGCAGTGGTTCCGGGAGTAGAGCTTTCTTT. It codes for CASSLASSGSGSRAFF.

The chain employs TRBV30 and TRBJ1-1; TRBD1 might be the D (5 bases). V lost 0 bases and J lost 4, with 9 bases in between. The CDR3 runs to 13 residues. In germline, CDR1 is GTSNPN, CDR2 SVGIG (reference sequence). CDR3 DNA sequence: TGTGCCTGGAGTGTTGGGGGGAGCACTGAAGCTTTCTTT. Encoded protein: CAWSVGGSTEAFF.

V gene TRBV19 combines with J gene TRBJ1-5; D gene unclear. CDR3 size: 14 residues. Germline V CDR1 and CDR2: LNHDA, SQIVND (reference sequence). V lost 6 bases and J lost 5, with 14 bases in between. In DNA, the CDR3 is TGTGCCAGTAGACCGGGGATGCAGTATCAGCCCCAGCATTTT. Residues: CASRPGMQYQPQHF.

The genes are TRBV25-1 and TRBJ2-7, with D possibly TRBD2 on 6 matching bases. The V end lost 3 bases, the J end lost 3 bases, and 9 bases lay between the germline ends. The CDR3 runs to 13 residues. Looked up from germline, CDR1 is MGHDK and CDR2 is SYGVNS. The CDR3 spells CASSDHGGYEQYF. In DNA form, the CDR3 reads TGTGCCAGCAGTGATCACGGGGGCTACGAGCAGTACTTC.

The chain couples TRBV5-8 to TRBJ1-1; D gene uncertain. Germline CDR1 and CDR2: SGHTS and YDEGEE. The V and J ends lost 1 base and 1 base respectively, with 14 bases between them. The CDR3 contains 16 residues. DNA of the CDR3: TGTGCCAGCAGCTTGTGGGCAGGATTGGGGAACACTGAAGCTTTCTTT. Encoded protein: CASSLWAGLGNTEAFF.

The chain uses TRBV7-6 and TRBJ2-5; the D gene is possibly TRBD2 (6 bases). Germline CDR1 SGHVS, CDR2 FNYEAQ. V lost 1 base to trimming and J lost 4 bases, with 13 bases between them. The CDR3 is 15 residues long. The CDR3: CASSLGVSGIETQYF. DNA for the CDR3: TGTGCCAGCAGCTTAGGTGTTAGCGGAATAGAGACCCAGTACTTC.

This clone was detected only a few times. The chain is built from TRBV5-1 and TRBJ2-2; 7 bases are shared with TRBD1. The ends lost 4 bases at V and 1 base at J; junction bases unmatched: 1. CDR1 and CDR2 (germline): SGHRS, YFSETQ. The CDR3 loop spans 14 amino acids. The CDR3 DNA sequence: TGCGCCAGCAGCCGGACAGGGAACACCGGGGAGCTGTTTTTT. This encodes CASSRTGNTGELFF.

In this sample, this clone turned up many times. V usage is TRBV15 and J usage is TRBJ2-5; D could derive from TRBD1 or TRBD2 (5 bases each). The CDR3 covers 14 residues. With 8 bases removed from V and 3 bases from J, the gap between germline ends came to 16 bases. Germline-derived CDR1 and CDR2 are LNHNV and YYDKDF (reference sequence). The CDR3 DNA is TGTGCCACCGCCTTTGGGGGTAGGGAAGAGACCCAGTACTTC. Protein sequence: CATAFGGREETQYF.

This sequence joins TRBV30 and TRBJ1-1, with a weak D call TRBD1 (6 bases). The CDR3 totals 13 residues. Trimming pared 5 bases from V and 8 bases from J, leaving 18 bases between. The germline gives CDR1 GTSNPN, CDR2 SVGIG (reference sequence). Here the CDR3 reads CAWGIDRQSEAFF. The DNA for the CDR3 is TGTGCCTGGGGGATTGACAGGCAAAGCGAAGCTTTCTTT.

V gene TRBV30 combines with J gene TRBJ2-7; perhaps TRBD2 as D (6 bases). CDR3 length: 13 amino acids. Germline V gene lookup returns CDR1 GTSNPN and CDR2 SVGIG (reference sequence). Trimming took off 2 bases at V and 4 bases at J, with 12 bases between the two ends. The chain's CDR3 is CAWSRGWGYEQYF. The CDR3 DNA reads as TGTGCCTGGAGTCGGGGGTGGGGTTACGAGCAGTACTTC.